One T cell receptor (beta chain) is described in this entry. Its antigen is not known. The data derive from a study of shared clonotypes between healthy human individuals. On the study more broadly: Plates per donor: three CD4 naive, three CD4 memory, two CD8 naive, one CD8 memory.

The run depth of the assay was deep. Several immunoSEQ plates received, in even portions, the genomic DNA of each subset. Clones were sequenced by immunoSEQ multiplex PCR, and TCRdb holds only the in-frame ones, with some missing. The sample carries about 960,000 clones, 60% to 85% recorded once. The germline gives CDR1 SGHRS, CDR2 YFSETQ. Trimming cost V 4 bases and J 7 bases; bases outside gene matches: 10. The CDR3 totals 15 residues. Findings of the study overall: Clonotypes shared by all four sorted-subset donors had higher generation probabilities than non-shared clonotypes.

This receptor was taken from a man aged 18 to 30 in good health. The chain uses TRBV5-1 and TRBJ1-4; 7 bases are shared with TRBD1. Sequencing input: memory CD4+ T cells sorted from blood. The subset was: CD45RA-negative fraction. The chain's CDR3 is CASSLRQGPAEKLFF. For the CDR3, the DNA is TGCGCCAGCAGCCTAAGACAGGGTCCCGCTGAAAAACTGTTTTTT.